Listed below are T cell receptor beta chains from one sample, sequenced in a study of T cell clusters in autoimmune cytopenias. TCRdb re-called the multiplex PCR reads, yielding one record per CDR3 amino acid sequence without DNA. In all, the sample yields about 5,000 distinct CDR3 sequences. Sequencing used peripheral blood. The receptor source for this set is a human donor with an autoimmune cytopenia or autoimmune hepatitis (not recorded which). Each CDR3 is given with its conserved first and last residue. For some rows the clone size is stated as once, few or many, or as a class when expanded; others skip it.

cdr3_aa	clone_size	v_call	j_call
CSARGAPGRYEQYF	NA	TRBV20-1	TRBJ2-7
CAWSVRPSDTQYF	medium-sized	TRBV30	TRBJ2-3
CSVVKDQGGETQYF	medium-sized	TRBV29-1	TRBJ2-5
CASTQPGQSYNEQFF	medium-sized	TRBV5-6	TRBJ2-1
CATRPGTGRTGELFF	NA	TRBV6-1	TRBJ2-2
CAWNHRVETFF	medium-sized	TRBV30	TRBJ1-1
CAITPGLMGSPLHF	NA	TRBV10-3	TRBJ1-6
CASSLEAGRGYTF	medium-sized	TRBV7-2	TRBJ1-2
CASSPSQGEFGAEAFF	NA	TRBV18	TRBJ1-1
CASSPWQGYDYTF	NA	TRBV18	TRBJ1-2
CASSIQGSEGQPQHF	NA	TRBV6-5	TRBJ1-5
CAWSEGRTYEQYF	medium-sized	TRBV30	TRBJ2-7
CASSENVHTQYF	NA	TRBV6-1	TRBJ2-3
CASSFGTGFDEQYF	NA	TRBV5-4	TRBJ2-7
CASSRQGPQNTGELFF	NA	TRBV5-4	TRBJ2-2
CASSLVQDSYEQYF	NA	TRBV18	TRBJ2-7
CSVGTGDSGYTF	large	TRBV29-1	TRBJ1-2
CASSYVAGGKETQYF	NA	TRBV6-1	TRBJ2-5
CASSLSGIRPKETQYF	medium-sized	TRBV13	TRBJ2-5
CASSLAPKSVSGGAIDTQYF	NA	TRBV5-6	TRBJ2-3
CASSATTGMGYEQYF	medium-sized	TRBV12-3/TRBV12-4	TRBJ2-7
CSAARGLNTEAFF	NA	TRBV20-1	TRBJ1-1
CASSYSTGQGYEAFF	medium-sized	TRBV6-5	TRBJ1-1
CASSLVRGTQETQYF	NA	TRBV7-6	TRBJ2-5
CASSKAPRQDPRAGELFF	NA	TRBV21-1	TRBJ2-2
CASTADRVRNQPQHF	medium-sized	TRBV19	TRBJ1-5
CASSSIPAGVSNEQFF	NA	TRBV6-6	TRBJ2-1
CASSARNTGELFF	NA	TRBV7-9	TRBJ2-2
CASTILPPGLAANTGELFF	medium-sized	TRBV27	TRBJ2-2
CSVGEGEKLFF	large	TRBV29-1	TRBJ1-4
CASSEAPTSGGADTQYF	NA	TRBV6-5	TRBJ2-3
CASSQGWNRGHGYTF	NA	TRBV14	TRBJ1-2
CASSDEGGGSPLHF	medium-sized	TRBV6-1	TRBJ1-6
CASTPGPGNSPLHF	medium-sized	TRBV6-5	TRBJ1-6
CATRQGATGTEAFF	large	TRBV15	TRBJ1-1
CASSLWVGTDTQYF	NA	TRBV12-3/TRBV12-4	TRBJ2-3
CSGDGGNTEAFF	medium-sized	TRBV29-1	TRBJ1-1
CASSSRDTGNTIYF	medium-sized	TRBV19	TRBJ1-3
CAGSGPYSGANVLTF	medium-sized	TRBV30	TRBJ2-6
CATSVEGQNTEAFF	NA	TRBV15	TRBJ1-1
CASLGGEARTQKNEQFF	NA	TRBV27	TRBJ2-1
CSAGGMNTGELFF	NA	TRBV20-1	TRBJ2-2
CASRGGESDSPLHF	medium-sized	TRBV5-4	TRBJ1-6
CASSSLPGQGAYNPEQYF	medium-sized	TRBV19	TRBJ2-7
CASSLPASGIEGETQYF	NA	TRBV12-3/TRBV12-4	TRBJ2-5
CASSLGDRGLNTEAFF	NA	TRBV5-5	TRBJ1-1
CASSRNENTEAFF	NA	TRBV6-5	TRBJ1-1
CASSPDSLAYEQYF	medium-sized	TRBV19	TRBJ2-7
CASSLMETGNTIYF	NA	TRBV7-9	TRBJ1-3
CASSYATAGSYEQYF	medium-sized	TRBV6-6	TRBJ2-7
CASSPPGETEAFF	NA	TRBV18	TRBJ1-1
CASGLDGSGQPQHF	NA	TRBV13	TRBJ1-5
CASSLAVGGSGGSQQFF	NA	TRBV13	TRBJ2-1
CASSTLGQNTGELFF	NA	TRBV5-4	TRBJ2-2
CSARDLQGAENEKLFF	NA	TRBV20-1	TRBJ1-4